The source of this T cell receptor beta chain is a study of spatial heterogeneity in lung cancer. Whole-study results and caveats: Expanded alpha and beta TCR counts within tumors tracked tumor mutation counts.

On this clonotype itself: Its antigen remains unknown. The size of this beta chain means little, since it is a stray read in a library made for alpha chains.

TCRdb re-called the 5' RACE reads with MiXCR, one entry per CDR3 protein. This sample has about 9,800 distinct CDR3 sequences, with around 55% found just once. Time point of the sample: sample taken at primary tumor resection. This CDR3 has 14 residues. Trimming took off 6 bases at V and 7 bases at J, with 16 bases between the two ends. The V gene's germline CDR1 is MNHEY and CDR2 SMNVEV (reference sequence). The material was lung tumor tissue, obtained at surgery. This receptor was obtained from a female donor with early-stage non-small cell lung cancer. V usage is TRBV27 and J usage is TRBJ1-5; D remains unclear. The CDR3 DNA sequence: TGTGCCAGCAGGGAATTGTCAGGAGGACAGCCCCAGCATTTT. This gives the protein CASRELSGGQPQHF.